The source of this T cell receptor (beta chain) is a study of CD8 T cells in Susac syndrome. Notes on the study in general: The authors found 15 to 20 Susac-specific public clones in total CD8+ repertoires and a few in CD8+ TEMRA repertoires.

The CDR3 runs 15 residues. Looked up from germline, CDR1 is SGHDN and CDR2 is FVKESK. With 1 base removed from V and 7 bases from J, the gap between germline ends came to 11 bases. A word on this clonotype: Its antigen is undetermined.

After extraction with the RNeasy kit, about 0.45 to 1 ug of the RNA was reverse transcribed using random hexamers. Each CDR3 protein is one row after TCRdb ran MiXCR on the immunoSEQ multiplex PCR reads. Of 92,000 or so distinct CDR3 sequences in the sample, roughly 96% were seen once. Specimen: CD8+ T cells from PBMCs. This clonotype was obtained from a human donor with Susac syndrome. The J gene is TRBJ1-6, the V gene TRBV14; D call uncertain. CDR3 coding DNA: TGTGCCAGCAGCCAAGGCGGCAGTGACAATTCACCCCTCCACTTT. Residues: CASSQGGSDNSPLHF.